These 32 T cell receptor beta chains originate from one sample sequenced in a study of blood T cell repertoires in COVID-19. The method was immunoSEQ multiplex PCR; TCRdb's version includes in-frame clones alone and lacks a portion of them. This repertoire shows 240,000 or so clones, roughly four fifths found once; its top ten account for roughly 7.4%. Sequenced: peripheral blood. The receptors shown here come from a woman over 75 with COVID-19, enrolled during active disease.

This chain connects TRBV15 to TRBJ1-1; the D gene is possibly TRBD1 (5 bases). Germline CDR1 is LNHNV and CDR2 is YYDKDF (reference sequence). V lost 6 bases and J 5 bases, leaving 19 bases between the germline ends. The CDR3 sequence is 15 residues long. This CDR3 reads CATRQGVMAGTEAFF. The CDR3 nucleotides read TGTGCCACCAGGCAGGGAGTAATGGCGGGAACTGAAGCTTTCTTT.

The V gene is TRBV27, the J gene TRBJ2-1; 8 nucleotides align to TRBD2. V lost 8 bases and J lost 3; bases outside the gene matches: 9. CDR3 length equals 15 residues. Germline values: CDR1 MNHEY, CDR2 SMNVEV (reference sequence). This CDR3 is CASQGTRGNYNEQFF. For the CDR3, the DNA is TGTGCCAGCCAGGGGACTAGAGGTAACTACAATGAGCAGTTCTTC.

In DNA, the CDR3 is TGTGCTAGTGGACAGGGACAGCCCAGTGATCAGCCCCAGCATTTT. It encodes CASGQGQPSDQPQHF. This chain links TRBV12-5 with TRBJ1-5; 7 nucleotides match TRBD1. V lost 6 bases, J lost 5 bases, and 10 bases stayed unmatched. Germline V gives CDR1 LGHNT, CDR2 FRNRAP. The CDR3 contains 15 residues.

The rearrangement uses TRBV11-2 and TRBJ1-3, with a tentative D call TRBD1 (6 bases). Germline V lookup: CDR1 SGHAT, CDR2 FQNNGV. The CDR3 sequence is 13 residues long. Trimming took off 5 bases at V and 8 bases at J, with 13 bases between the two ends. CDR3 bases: TGTGCCAGCAGCAACAGGGAAAGCTACACCATATATTTT. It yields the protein CASSNRESYTIYF.

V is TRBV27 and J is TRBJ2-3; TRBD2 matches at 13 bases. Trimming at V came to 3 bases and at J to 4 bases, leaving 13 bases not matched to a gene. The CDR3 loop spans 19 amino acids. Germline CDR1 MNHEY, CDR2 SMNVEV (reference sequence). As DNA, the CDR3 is TGTGCCAGCAGTTTTGGGACTCCGGGACTAGCGGGGAATGCAGATACGCAGTATTTT. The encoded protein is CASSFGTPGLAGNADTQYF.

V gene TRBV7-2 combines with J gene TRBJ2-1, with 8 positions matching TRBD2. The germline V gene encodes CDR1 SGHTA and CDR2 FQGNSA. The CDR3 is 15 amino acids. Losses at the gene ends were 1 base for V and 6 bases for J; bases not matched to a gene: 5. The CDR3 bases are TGTGCCAGCAGCTTAGGGAGCGGGAGCGTCAATGAGCAGTTCTTC. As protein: CASSLGSGSVNEQFF.

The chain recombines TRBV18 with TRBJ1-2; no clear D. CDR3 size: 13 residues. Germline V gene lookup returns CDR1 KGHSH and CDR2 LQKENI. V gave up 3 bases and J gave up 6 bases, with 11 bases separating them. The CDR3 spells CASSPLIDDGYTF. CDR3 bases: TGTGCCAGCTCACCTTTAATAGATGATGGCTACACCTTC.

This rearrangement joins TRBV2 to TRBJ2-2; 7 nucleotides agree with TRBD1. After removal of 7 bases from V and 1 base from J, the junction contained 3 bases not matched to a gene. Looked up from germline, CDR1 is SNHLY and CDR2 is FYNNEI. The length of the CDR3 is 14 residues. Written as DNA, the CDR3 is TGTGCCAGCATGTGGACAGGGAACACCGGGGAGCTGTTTTTT. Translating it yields CASMWTGNTGELFF.

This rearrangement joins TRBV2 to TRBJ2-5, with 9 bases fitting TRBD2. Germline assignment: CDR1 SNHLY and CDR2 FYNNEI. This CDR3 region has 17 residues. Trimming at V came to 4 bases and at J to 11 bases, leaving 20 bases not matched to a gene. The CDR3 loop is CASSVGIAGAATKIQYF. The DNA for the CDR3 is TGTGCCAGCAGTGTGGGCATAGCGGGAGCCGCGACAAAAATTCAGTACTTC.

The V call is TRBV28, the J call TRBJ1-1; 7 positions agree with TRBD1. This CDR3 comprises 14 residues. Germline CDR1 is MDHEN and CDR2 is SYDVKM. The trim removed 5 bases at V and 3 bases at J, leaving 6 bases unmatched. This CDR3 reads CASSLRTGHTEAFF. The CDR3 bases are TGTGCCAGCAGTCTCCGGACAGGCCACACTGAAGCTTTCTTT. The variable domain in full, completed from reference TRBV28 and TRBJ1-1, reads DVKVTQSSRYLVKRTGEKVFLECVQDMDHENMFWYRQDPGLGLRLIYFSYDVKMKEKGDIPEGYSVSREKKERFSLILESASTNQTSMYLCASSLRTGHTEAFFGQGTRLTVV.

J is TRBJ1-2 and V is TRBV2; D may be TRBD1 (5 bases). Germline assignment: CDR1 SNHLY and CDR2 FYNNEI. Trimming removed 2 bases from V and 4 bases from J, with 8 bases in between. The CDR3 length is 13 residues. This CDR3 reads CASSENRSYGYTF. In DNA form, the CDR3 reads TGTGCCAGCAGTGAAAACAGGAGCTATGGCTACACCTTC.

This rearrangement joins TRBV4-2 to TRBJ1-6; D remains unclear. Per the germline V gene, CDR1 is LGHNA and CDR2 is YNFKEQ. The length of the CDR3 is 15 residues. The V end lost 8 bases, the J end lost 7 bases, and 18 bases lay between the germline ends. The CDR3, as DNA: TGTGCCAGCTGCAACACAGAACTTACAAATTCACCCCTCCACTTT. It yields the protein CASCNTELTNSPLHF.

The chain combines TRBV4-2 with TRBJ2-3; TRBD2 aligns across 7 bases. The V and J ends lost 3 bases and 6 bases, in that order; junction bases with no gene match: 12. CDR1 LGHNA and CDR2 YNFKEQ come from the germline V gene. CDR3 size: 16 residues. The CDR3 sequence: CASSQGGSGIGDTQYF. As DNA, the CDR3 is TGTGCCAGCAGCCAGGGGGGGAGCGGGATCGGGGATACGCAGTATTTT.

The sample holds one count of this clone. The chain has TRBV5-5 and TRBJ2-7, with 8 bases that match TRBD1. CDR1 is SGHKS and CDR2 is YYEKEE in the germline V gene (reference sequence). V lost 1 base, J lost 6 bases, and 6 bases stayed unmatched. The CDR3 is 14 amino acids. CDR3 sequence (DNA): TGTGCCAGCAGCTTGTACAGGGGGTCGGCCGAGCAGTACTTC. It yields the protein CASSLYRGSAEQYF.

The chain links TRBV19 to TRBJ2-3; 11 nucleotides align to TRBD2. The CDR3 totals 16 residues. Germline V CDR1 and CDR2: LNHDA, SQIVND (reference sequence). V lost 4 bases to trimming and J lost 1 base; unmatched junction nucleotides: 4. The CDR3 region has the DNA TGTGCCAGTAGTACCCCGGGACTAGCGGGCACAGATACGCAGTATTTT. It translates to CASSTPGLAGTDTQYF.

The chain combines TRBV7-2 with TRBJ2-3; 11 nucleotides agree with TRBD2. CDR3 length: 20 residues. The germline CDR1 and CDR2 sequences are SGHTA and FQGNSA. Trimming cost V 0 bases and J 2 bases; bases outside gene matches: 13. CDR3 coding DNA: TGTGCCAGCAGCTTAGCCTCTAGCGGGGGGAATAGTGGTAACACAGATACGCAGTATTTT. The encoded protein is CASSLASSGGNSGNTDTQYF.

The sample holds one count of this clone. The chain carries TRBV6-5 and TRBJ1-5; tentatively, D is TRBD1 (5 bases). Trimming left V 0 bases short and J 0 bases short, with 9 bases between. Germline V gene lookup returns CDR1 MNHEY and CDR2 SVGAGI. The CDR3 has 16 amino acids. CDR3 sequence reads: CASSYSKQASNQPQHF. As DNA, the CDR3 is TGTGCCAGCAGTTACTCGAAACAGGCTAGCAATCAGCCCCAGCATTTT.

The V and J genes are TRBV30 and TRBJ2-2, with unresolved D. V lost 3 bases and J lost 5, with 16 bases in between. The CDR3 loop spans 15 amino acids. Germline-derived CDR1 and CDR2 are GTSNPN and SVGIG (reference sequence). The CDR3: CAWRSAAVRTGELFF. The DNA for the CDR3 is TGTGCCTGGAGGAGCGCGGCGGTTCGTACCGGGGAGCTGTTTTTT.

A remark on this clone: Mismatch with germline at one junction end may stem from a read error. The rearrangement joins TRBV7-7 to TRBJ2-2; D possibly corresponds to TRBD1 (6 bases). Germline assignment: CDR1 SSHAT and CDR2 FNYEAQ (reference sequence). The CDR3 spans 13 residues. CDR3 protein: CASSLGATGELFF. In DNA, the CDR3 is TGTGCTAGCAGCCTGGGGGCCACCGGGGAGCTGTTTTTT.

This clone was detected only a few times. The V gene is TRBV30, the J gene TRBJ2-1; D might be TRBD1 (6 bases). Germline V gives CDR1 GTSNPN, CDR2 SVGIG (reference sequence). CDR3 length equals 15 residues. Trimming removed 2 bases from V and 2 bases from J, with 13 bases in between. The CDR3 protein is CAWSFGGSAYNEQFF. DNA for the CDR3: TGTGCCTGGAGTTTTGGGGGCAGCGCCTACAATGAGCAGTTCTTC.

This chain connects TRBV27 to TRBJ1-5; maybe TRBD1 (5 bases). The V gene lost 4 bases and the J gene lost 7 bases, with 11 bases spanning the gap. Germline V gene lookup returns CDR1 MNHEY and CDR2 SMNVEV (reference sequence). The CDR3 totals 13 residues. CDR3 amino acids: CASSSRVGQPQHF. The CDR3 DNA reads TGTGCCAGCAGTTCCAGGGTGGGGCAGCCCCAGCATTTT.

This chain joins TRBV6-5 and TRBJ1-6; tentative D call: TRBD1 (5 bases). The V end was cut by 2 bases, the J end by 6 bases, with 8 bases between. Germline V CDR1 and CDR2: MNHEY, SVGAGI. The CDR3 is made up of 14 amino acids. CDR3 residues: CASSYGAVNSPLHF. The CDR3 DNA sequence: TGTGCCAGCAGTTACGGGGCAGTTAATTCACCCCTCCACTTT.

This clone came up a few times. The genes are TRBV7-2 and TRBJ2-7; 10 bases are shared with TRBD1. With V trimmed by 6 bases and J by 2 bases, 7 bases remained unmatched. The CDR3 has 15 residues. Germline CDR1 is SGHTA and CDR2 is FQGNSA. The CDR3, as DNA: TGTGCCAGCAGACGCGGACAGGGGGGAGCCTACGAGCAGTACTTC. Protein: CASRRGQGGAYEQYF.

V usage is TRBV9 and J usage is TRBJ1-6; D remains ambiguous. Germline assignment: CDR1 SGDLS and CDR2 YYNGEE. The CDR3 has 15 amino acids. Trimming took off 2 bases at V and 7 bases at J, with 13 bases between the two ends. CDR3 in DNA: TGTGCCAGCAGCGTTGGAGGCAGCATAAATTCACCCCTCCACTTT. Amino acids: CASSVGGSINSPLHF. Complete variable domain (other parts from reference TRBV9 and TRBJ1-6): DSGVTQTPKHLITATGQRVTLRCSPRSGDLSVYWYQQSLDQGLQFLIQYYNGEERAKGNILERFSAQQFPDLHSELNLSSLELGDSALYFCASSVGGSINSPLHFGNGTRLTVT.

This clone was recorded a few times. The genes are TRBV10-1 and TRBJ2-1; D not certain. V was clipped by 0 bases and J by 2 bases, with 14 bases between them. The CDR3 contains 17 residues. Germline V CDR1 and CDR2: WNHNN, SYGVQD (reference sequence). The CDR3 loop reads CASSESDLGWPYNEQFF. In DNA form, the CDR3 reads TGCGCCAGCAGTGAGTCCGACCTGGGCTGGCCCTACAATGAGCAGTTCTTC.

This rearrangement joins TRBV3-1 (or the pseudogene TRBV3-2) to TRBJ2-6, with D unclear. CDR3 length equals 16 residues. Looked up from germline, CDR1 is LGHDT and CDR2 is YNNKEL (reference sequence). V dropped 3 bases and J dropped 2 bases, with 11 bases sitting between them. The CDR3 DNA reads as TGTGCCAGCAGCCACGAACGAACGGCTGGGGCCAACGTCCTGACTTTC. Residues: CASSHERTAGANVLTF.

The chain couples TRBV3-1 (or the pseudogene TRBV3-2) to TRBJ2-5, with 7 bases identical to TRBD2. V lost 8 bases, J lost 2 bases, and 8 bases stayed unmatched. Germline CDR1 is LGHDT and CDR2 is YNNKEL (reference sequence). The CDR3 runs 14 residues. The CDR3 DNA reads TGTGCCAGCCAGCCTAGCGGAGGTCAAGAGACCCAGTACTTC. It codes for CASQPSGGQETQYF.

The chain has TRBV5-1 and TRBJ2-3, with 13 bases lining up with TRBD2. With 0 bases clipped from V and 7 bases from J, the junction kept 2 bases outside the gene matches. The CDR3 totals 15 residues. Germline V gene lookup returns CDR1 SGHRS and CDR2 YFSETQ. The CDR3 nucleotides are TGCGCCAGCAGCTTGGCTGGGACTAGCGGGAATACGCAGTATTTT. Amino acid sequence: CASSLAGTSGNTQYF. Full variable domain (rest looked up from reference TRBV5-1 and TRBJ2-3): KAGVTQTPRYLIKTRGQQVTLSCSPISGHRSVSWYQQTPGQGLQFLFEYFSETQRNKGNFPGRFSGRQFSNSRSEMNVSTLELGDSALYLCASSLAGTSGNTQYFGPGTRLTVL.

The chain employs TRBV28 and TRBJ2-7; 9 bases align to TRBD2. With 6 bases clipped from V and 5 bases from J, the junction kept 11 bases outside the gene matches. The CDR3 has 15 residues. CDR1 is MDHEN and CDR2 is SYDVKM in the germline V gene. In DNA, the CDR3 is TGTGCCAGCAGGCAACAGGGCGGGAGGGCCCACGAGCAGTACTTC. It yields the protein CASRQQGGRAHEQYF.

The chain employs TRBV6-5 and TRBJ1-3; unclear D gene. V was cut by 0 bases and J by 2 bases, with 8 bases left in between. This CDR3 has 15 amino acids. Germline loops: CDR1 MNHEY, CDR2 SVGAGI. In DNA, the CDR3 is TGTGCCAGCAGTTACTCGGGAGGGACTGGAAACACCATATATTTT. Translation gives CASSYSGGTGNTIYF.

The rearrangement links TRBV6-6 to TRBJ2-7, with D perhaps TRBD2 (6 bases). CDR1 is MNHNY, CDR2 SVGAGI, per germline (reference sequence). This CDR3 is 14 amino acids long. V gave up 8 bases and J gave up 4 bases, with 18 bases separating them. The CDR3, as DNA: TGTGCCAGCGCTCCGTCCGGGAGACCGTACGAGCAGTACTTC. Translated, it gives CASAPSGRPYEQYF.

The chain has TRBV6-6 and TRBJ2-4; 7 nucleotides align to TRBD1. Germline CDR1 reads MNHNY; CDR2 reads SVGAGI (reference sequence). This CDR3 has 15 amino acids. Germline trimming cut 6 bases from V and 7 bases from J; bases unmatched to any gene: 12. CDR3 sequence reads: CASSYDRVLSNIQYF. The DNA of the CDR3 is TGTGCCAGCAGCTATGACAGGGTTTTAAGTAACATTCAGTACTTC.